Below, 8 T cell receptor beta chains from the same sample are listed, as sequenced in a study of CD8 T cells in ankylosing spondylitis. Study-wide results and limits: A motif of eight highly homologous TCR beta variants was seen as apparently characteristic of ankylosing spondylitis blood.

Their antigens remain unidentified. Using its own MiXCR run on the 5' RACE reads, TCRdb lists one record per CDR3 protein. The data contain some 200,000 distinct CDR3 sequences, approximately 7.3% of them seen just once; the ten biggest clones take up 14%. The sample comprised blood, either unsorted or a sorted T cell fraction (not recorded which). The receptors were sampled from a male donor with ankylosing spondylitis.

This clonotype was seen at least ten times. The DNA of the CDR3 is TGTGCCAGCAGCTCGATAGCGGGGGGTCCAAATGAGCAGTTCTTC. Encoded protein: CASSSIAGGPNEQFF. The J gene is TRBJ2-1, the V gene TRBV7-2; 10 bases are a match to TRBD2. CDR3 length: 15 residues. Trimming removed 4 bases from V and 7 bases from J; junction bases left unmatched: 7. Germline CDR1 is SGHTA and CDR2 is FQGNSA.

This clonotype was observed a handful of times. This chain connects TRBV27 to TRBJ2-2; 8 nucleotides align to TRBD2. The germline V gene has CDR1 MNHEY and CDR2 SMNVEV (reference sequence). Unmatched junction bases numbered 4, after V lost 3 bases and J lost 7 bases. The CDR3 is 14 residues long. The CDR3 here is CASSFSGGDGELFF. CDR3 nucleotide sequence: TGTGCCAGCAGTTTTTCGGGGGGGGACGGGGAGCTGTTTTTT.

The table lists this clonotype with many counts. V and J are TRBV10-3 and TRBJ2-7; D ambiguous. This CDR3 is 13 amino acids long. Germline V gives CDR1 ENHRY, CDR2 SYGVKD. V was cut by 2 bases and J by 2 bases, with 7 bases left in between. DNA of the CDR3: TGTGCCATCAGTGAGGGTCCACCCTACGAGCAGTACTTC. Protein product: CAISEGPPYEQYF.

This clonotype was counted a few times. This chain joins TRBV7-2 and TRBJ1-5; no clear D gene. From germline, CDR1 is SGHTA and CDR2 FQGNSA. V dropped 0 bases and J dropped 3 bases, with 6 bases sitting between them. CDR3 length: 14 amino acids. The CDR3, as DNA: TGTGCCAGCAGCTTAGCCGGGTTCAATCAGCCCCAGCATTTT. As protein: CASSLAGFNQPQHF.

This clonotype came up many times. The chain couples TRBV7-9 to TRBJ1-2, with 9 bases aligning to TRBD1. The CDR3 contains 13 residues. Germline V gene sequence: CDR1 SEHNR, CDR2 FQNEAQ (reference sequence). The ends lost 4 bases at V and 6 bases at J; junction bases unmatched: 3. The CDR3 bases are TGTGCCAGCAGCTCGGGACAGGGTGATGGCTACACCTTC. This encodes CASSSGQGDGYTF.

Many counts were recorded for this clonotype. V usage is TRBV9 and J usage is TRBJ2-3, with a possible D match to TRBD2 (5 bases). Looked up from germline, CDR1 is SGDLS and CDR2 is YYNGEE. V lost 0 bases, J lost 4 bases, and 15 bases lay in between. CDR3 length: 16 residues. Here the CDR3 DNA reads TGTGCCAGCAGCGTAGCTATCGCTAGCAGTTCAGATACGCAGTATTTT. The encoded protein is CASSVAIASSSDTQYF.

The table lists this clonotype with many counts. The rearrangement links TRBV24-1 to TRBJ1-2; perhaps TRBD1 as D (5 bases). V lost 4 bases, J lost 7 bases, and 12 bases lay in between. Germline V gene data show CDR1 as KGHDR and CDR2 as SFDVKD. This CDR3 contains 13 residues. DNA for the CDR3: TGTGCCACCAGTGAACTAGCAGGGTCTGGCTACACCTTC. Translation gives CATSELAGSGYTF.

This clonotype has a count of ten or more. The chain links TRBV27 to TRBJ1-2; D remains unclear. The germline gives CDR1 MNHEY, CDR2 SMNVEV (reference sequence). This CDR3 is built from 13 residues. Trimming left V 0 bases short and J 8 bases short, with 10 bases between. The CDR3 reads CASSLSITLGYTF. CDR3 nucleotide sequence: TGTGCCAGCAGTTTATCGATAACGCTAGGCTACACCTTC.